This T cell receptor (beta chain) is drawn from a study of blood T cells in healthy people across ages. General study findings and limits: Whereas aged donors had fewer naive CD4+ cells, long-lived donors had more of them and higher diversity.

The authors ran a second PCR of 7 to 11 cycles using a sample-barcoded 5' primer and a J-beta primer mix. TCRdb analysed the 5' RACE reads with MiXCR anew, one entry per CDR3 protein. This sample yields fewer than 900,000 distinct CDR3 sequences, of which around 36% are seen a single time; roughly 13% belongs to the top ten. This clonotype was detected a few times. The antigen remains unidentified. The individuals who served as donors were healthy Caucasians living in Russia, aged roughly 6 to 90. V was cut by 1 base and J by 10 bases, with 14 bases left in between. The CDR3 loop spans 14 amino acids. CDR1 and CDR2 (germline): LGHDT, YNNKEL (reference sequence).

The chain employs TRBV3-1 and TRBJ2-1, with D perhaps TRBD1 (6 bases). The source of this sequence is a man younger than 35 in good health. The specimen was blood. The DNA of the CDR3 is TGTGCCAGCAGCCAAGGCCGAACCGGGACAGAGCAGTTCTTC. This codes for CASSQGRTGTEQFF.